One and the same sample provided the 32 T cell receptor beta chains below, sequenced in a study of blood T cell repertoires in COVID-19. TCRdb's copy holds only in-frame clones and misses some; the assay was immunoSEQ multiplex PCR. The sample consists of 150,000 or so clones, about 79% of them appearing once. Sample: peripheral blood. Receptors originate from a woman aged 45-60 years in a cohort sampled during active or convalescent COVID-19.

The V gene is TRBV7-6, the J gene TRBJ1-6; perhaps TRBD1 as D (6 bases). Trimming removed 10 bases at V and 14 bases at J, with 21 bases between. This CDR3 comprises 13 residues. Germline CDR1 is SGHVS and CDR2 is FNYEAQ. The CDR3 sequence: CATREGTRESLHF. CDR3 in DNA: TGTGCCACCCGGGAAGGGACAAGGGAGTCCCTCCACTTT.

V is TRBV13 and J is TRBJ2-1; 13 positions match TRBD2. This CDR3 spans 16 amino acids. Germline V CDR1 and CDR2: PRHDT, FYEKMQ (reference sequence). V shed 4 bases, J shed 6 bases, and the junction held 6 bases outside the gene matches. In DNA, the CDR3 is TGTGCCAGCAGCTCCAAAGGGACTAGCGGGGTCAATGAGCAGTTCTTC. Translated: CASSSKGTSGVNEQFF.

This sequence joins TRBV7-9 and TRBJ1-3; a weak D match, TRBD1 (5 bases). Trimming stripped 2 bases from V and 0 bases from J, with 11 bases between. The germline V gene encodes CDR1 SEHNR and CDR2 FQNEAQ (reference sequence). The CDR3 is 16 amino acids. Here the CDR3 reads CASSLMGGNSGNTIYF. CDR3 nucleotides: TGTGCCAGCAGCTTAATGGGGGGTAACTCTGGAAACACCATATATTTT.

The chain combines TRBV7-3 with TRBJ2-2, with TRBD1 identical over 10 bases. Germline values: CDR1 SGHTA, CDR2 FQGTGA. The CDR3 consists of 16 residues. V lost 1 base and J lost 7; bases outside the gene matches: 6. CDR3 region: CASSLNPGQGFGELFF. The CDR3 DNA reads TGTGCCAGCAGCTTAAACCCGGGACAGGGGTTCGGGGAGCTGTTTTTT.

V and J are TRBV2 and TRBJ2-5, with 7 positions matching TRBD1. Germline CDR1 and CDR2: SNHLY and FYNNEI. J lost 7 bases, V lost 4 bases, and 6 bases had no gene match. This CDR3 has 13 residues. CDR3: CASSVDRRGTQYF. The CDR3 nucleotides are TGTGCCAGCAGTGTGGACAGGCGCGGGACCCAGTACTTC.

The chain couples TRBV6-2 or TRBV6-3 to TRBJ1-2, with D perhaps TRBD1 (5 bases). Germline assignment: CDR1 MNHEY and CDR2 SVGEGT. The CDR3 contains 14 residues. The V end lost 1 base, the J end lost 7 bases, and 13 bases lay between the germline ends. The CDR3 DNA reads as TGTGCCAGCAGTTACTTCCCGCAGGGTCCTGGCTACACCTTC. Translation gives CASSYFPQGPGYTF.

The chain couples TRBV5-4 to TRBJ1-1; a weak D match, TRBD1 (5 bases). Trimming cost V 9 bases and J 0 bases, with 9 bases left between them. Germline V gene data show CDR1 as SGHNT and CDR2 as YYREEE (reference sequence). CDR3 length: 12 residues. The DNA of the CDR3 is TGTGCCACTGGGGGGATGAACACTGAAGCTTTCTTT. Translated, it gives CATGGMNTEAFF.

The V and J genes are TRBV4-1 and TRBJ2-7, with TRBD1 matching over 10 bases. This CDR3 is 14 amino acids long. V shed 3 bases, J shed 6 bases, and the junction held 5 bases outside the gene matches. Germline V gives CDR1 MGHRA, CDR2 YSYEKL. The CDR3 spells CASSHPDRGSEQYF. The DNA for the CDR3 is TGCGCCAGCAGCCACCCGGACAGGGGGTCCGAGCAGTACTTC.

The rearrangement uses TRBV9 and TRBJ1-2; the D is unclear. V was shortened by 4 bases and J by 4 bases, with 11 bases between the two germline ends. The germline gives CDR1 SGDLS, CDR2 YYNGEE. The CDR3 is 13 amino acids. In DNA form, the CDR3 reads TGTGCCAGCAGCATCAACAGCGGCTATGGCTACACCTTC. Its translation is CASSINSGYGYTF.

The chain is built from TRBV11-3 and TRBJ1-5; tentative D call: TRBD1 (5 bases). Germline assignment: CDR1 SGHNT and CDR2 YENEEA. This CDR3 spans 20 amino acids. The V gene lost 0 bases and the J gene lost 3 bases, with 24 bases spanning the gap. The CDR3: CASSLDWLWSDRQNNQPQHF. In DNA, the CDR3 is TGTGCCAGCAGCTTAGATTGGTTATGGTCTGACCGACAGAACAATCAGCCCCAGCATTTT.

The rearrangement joins TRBV6-5 to TRBJ1-4; 7 bases match TRBD1. The J segment lost 7 bases and the V segment lost 6 bases, leaving 11 bases of the junction unmatched. The CDR3 sequence is 15 residues long. The germline CDR1 and CDR2 sequences are MNHEY and SVGAGI. The CDR3 sequence is CASRSPGTEREKLFF. The CDR3 bases are TGTGCCAGCAGAAGTCCCGGGACAGAACGTGAAAAACTGTTTTTT.

This clone has a count of ten or more. The chain uses TRBV19 and TRBJ2-1; 11 positions agree with TRBD1. The CDR3 is made up of 15 amino acids. CDR1 LNHDA and CDR2 SQIVND come from the germline V gene (reference sequence). The ends lost 1 base at V and 7 bases at J; junction bases unmatched: 3. Here the CDR3 reads CASSIAGDRGNEQFF. In nucleotides, the CDR3 is TGTGCCAGTAGTATAGCCGGGGACAGGGGGAATGAGCAGTTCTTC.

The chain links TRBV3-1 (or the pseudogene TRBV3-2) to TRBJ1-3; unclear D gene. V lost 1 base to trimming and J lost 3 bases, with 10 bases between them. Germline V gene sequence: CDR1 LGHDT, CDR2 YNNKEL (reference sequence). This CDR3 spans 15 amino acids. Here the CDR3 DNA reads TGTGCCAGCAGCCAAGCCCCGGTCCTTGGAAACACCATATATTTT. Protein sequence: CASSQAPVLGNTIYF.

The rearrangement uses TRBV25-1 and TRBJ1-3; maybe TRBD1 (6 bases). V shed 4 bases and J shed 8 bases, with 18 bases lying between them. The CDR3 is 15 amino acids. The germline CDR1 and CDR2 sequences are MGHDK and SYGVNS. In DNA, the CDR3 is TGTGCCAGCAGTGGACCCCCAACAGGGTTCGACACCATATATTTT. It specifies CASSGPPTGFDTIYF. The entire variable domain, with the rest obtained from reference TRBV25-1 and TRBJ1-3, is as follows: EADIYQTPRYLVIGTGKKITLECSQTMGHDKMYWYQQDPGMELHLIHYSYGVNSTEKGDLSSESTVSRIRTEHFPLTLESARPSHTSQYLCASSGPPTGFDTIYFGEGSWLTVV.

The chain is built from TRBV10-3 and TRBJ2-2; 8 nucleotides agree with TRBD1. This CDR3 has 17 amino acids. Germline V gene data show CDR1 as ENHRY and CDR2 as SYGVKD. The V and J ends lost 5 bases and 4 bases, in that order; junction bases with no gene match: 12. The CDR3 nucleotides read TGTGCCATCAGTAGACCGACAGGGGAAGAAGGCACCGGGGAGCTGTTTTTT. This sequence encodes CAISRPTGEEGTGELFF.

The V and J genes are TRBV27 and TRBJ2-7; 10 positions agree with TRBD1. After removal of 2 bases from V and 4 bases from J, the junction contained 5 bases not matched to a gene. Per germline, CDR1 MNHEY and CDR2 SMNVEV (reference sequence). The CDR3 length is 15 residues. Here the CDR3 DNA reads TGTGCCAGCAGTTTAACGGGACAGGGGAGGTACGAGCAGTACTTC. Translating gives CASSLTGQGRYEQYF.

The chain recombines TRBV9 with TRBJ2-2, with D tentatively TRBD1 (6 bases). The V and J ends lost 7 bases and 0 bases respectively, with 13 bases between them. CDR3 length: 15 amino acids. Germline CDR1 reads SGDLS; CDR2 reads YYNGEE. DNA for the CDR3: TGTGCCAGCGGCCTTGGGGGCCCGAACACCGGGGAGCTGTTTTTT. It is translated as CASGLGGPNTGELFF.

This chain joins TRBV9 and TRBJ1-2, with TRBD1 matching 7 bases. The V and J ends lost 3 bases and 3 bases, in that order; junction bases with no gene match: 2. Germline V gene sequence: CDR1 SGDLS, CDR2 YYNGEE. This CDR3 has 13 amino acids. Written as DNA, the CDR3 is TGTGCCAGCAGCGCTCAGGGGGACTATGGCTACACCTTC. Translation: CASSAQGDYGYTF.

This clone was counted ten times or more. The chain is built from TRBV7-9 and TRBJ2-5; a weak D match, TRBD2 (7 bases). CDR3 length equals 16 residues. Looked up from germline, CDR1 is SEHNR and CDR2 is FQNEAQ (reference sequence). The V end was cut by 5 bases, the J end by 2 bases, with 18 bases between. The CDR3 spells CASSHLGGGVQETQYF. DNA for the CDR3: TGTGCCAGCAGCCACCTAGGGGGGGGTGTTCAAGAGACCCAGTACTTC.

This chain connects TRBV5-1 to TRBJ2-5; 7 bases fit TRBD1. After removal of 0 bases from V and 5 bases from J, the junction contained 7 bases not matched to a gene. Per germline, CDR1 SGHRS and CDR2 YFSETQ. This CDR3 is 15 amino acids long. The CDR3 here is CASSLVTGLAETQYF. CDR3 in DNA: TGCGCCAGCAGCTTGGTGACAGGGTTGGCGGAGACCCAGTACTTC. Full variable domain (remainder filled in from reference TRBV5-1 and TRBJ2-5): KAGVTQTPRYLIKTRGQQVTLSCSPISGHRSVSWYQQTPGQGLQFLFEYFSETQRNKGNFPGRFSGRQFSNSRSEMNVSTLELGDSALYLCASSLVTGLAETQYFGPGTRLLVL.

The chain combines TRBV19 with TRBJ2-6; 7 bases line up with TRBD1. J was trimmed by 0 bases and V by 6 bases; bases with no gene match: 5. The CDR3 covers 16 residues. CDR1 is LNHDA and CDR2 is SQIVND in the germline V gene (reference sequence). The CDR3 DNA reads TGTGCCAGTAGCCCGGGACAGCTCTCTGGGGCCAACGTCCTGACTTTC. Its translation: CASSPGQLSGANVLTF.

The chain has TRBV10-1 and TRBJ1-5; D perhaps matches TRBD1 (5 bases). The CDR3 runs to 15 residues. V was cut by 3 bases and J by 3 bases, with 12 bases left in between. Germline V gives CDR1 WNHNN, CDR2 SYGVQD (reference sequence). DNA for the CDR3: TGCGCCAGCAGTGACGGCAGGGTCAACAATCAGCCCCAGCATTTT. Its translation: CASSDGRVNNQPQHF.

The chain has TRBV5-1 and TRBJ1-1; D remains ambiguous. This CDR3 region has 13 residues. V shed 2 bases and J shed 3 bases, with 8 bases lying between them. Germline V gene data show CDR1 as SGHRS and CDR2 as YFSETQ. The CDR3 spells CASSLGRHTEAFF. The CDR3 DNA sequence: TGCGCCAGCAGCTTAGGGAGGCACACTGAAGCTTTCTTT.

The rearrangement links TRBV2 to TRBJ1-6; D call uncertain. Germline V gene data show CDR1 as SNHLY and CDR2 as FYNNEI. The CDR3 sequence is 16 residues long. Deletions cut 4 bases from V and 0 bases from J, with 10 bases between. The CDR3 nucleotides are TGTGCCAGCAGTGTGGGCGGGTACTCCTATAATTCACCCCTCCACTTT. It is translated as CASSVGGYSYNSPLHF.

As DNA, the CDR3 is TGTGCCAGCAGCCAACGGGACAGACTCACAGATACGCAGTATTTT. This translates into CASSQRDRLTDTQYF. The chain couples TRBV3-1 (or the pseudogene TRBV3-2) to TRBJ2-3, with TRBD1 matching over 7 bases. The V gene's germline CDR1 is LGHDT and CDR2 YNNKEL (reference sequence). Unmatched junction bases numbered 4, after V lost 2 bases and J lost 2 bases. The CDR3 consists of 15 residues.

The chain has TRBV11-3 and TRBJ2-5; 8 positions match TRBD1. This CDR3 contains 16 residues. CDR1 is SGHNT, CDR2 YENEEA, per germline. V lost 0 bases to trimming and J lost 2 bases; unmatched junction nucleotides: 5. The CDR3 sequence is CASSLDRDRIQETQYF. The CDR3 bases are TGTGCCAGCAGCTTAGATAGGGACAGGATACAAGAGACCCAGTACTTC.

This chain links TRBV19 with TRBJ2-1, with TRBD2 matching over 10 bases. The ends lost 7 bases at V and 4 bases at J; junction bases unmatched: 1. The length of the CDR3 is 13 residues. CDR1 LNHDA and CDR2 SQIVND come from the germline V gene (reference sequence). CDR3 amino acids: CASTTSGYNEQFF. CDR3 nucleotides: TGTGCCAGTACGACTAGCGGGTACAATGAGCAGTTCTTC.

This chain connects TRBV21-1 to TRBJ1-4; TRBD1, the table's D call, was not compared with the DNA. TRBV21-1 is reported as a pseudogene. The CDR3 is 12 amino acids. CDR3 protein: CASNRSNEKLFF. The CDR3 DNA sequence: TGTGCCAGCAACAGGAGTAATGAAAAACTGTTTTTT.

This clone turned up a few times. The chain is built from TRBV7-8 and TRBJ1-2; D unclear. The CDR3 runs to 13 residues. Per the germline V gene, CDR1 is SGHVS and CDR2 is FQNEAQ. The V end lost 4 bases, the J end lost 1 base, and 7 bases lay between the germline ends. CDR3 residues: CASSSEINYGYTF. For the CDR3, the DNA is TGTGCCAGCAGCTCGGAGATTAACTATGGCTACACCTTC.

This clone was detected a few times. J is TRBJ2-7 and V is TRBV18; D gene uncertain. Deletions cut 2 bases from V and 6 bases from J, with 8 bases between. The CDR3 contains 12 residues. Germline CDR1 reads KGHSH; CDR2 reads LQKENI. CDR3 in DNA: TGTGCCAGCTCACCAGGCAACCGCGAGCAGTACTTC. It translates to CASSPGNREQYF. Full variable domain (missing parts from reference TRBV18 and TRBJ2-7): NAGVMQNPRHLVRRRGQEARLRCSPMKGHSHVYWYRQLPEEGLKFMVYLQKENIIDESGMPKERFSAEFPKEGPSILRIQQVVRGDSAAYFCASSPGNREQYFGPGTRLTVT.

Written as DNA, the CDR3 is TGCGCCAGCAGCTCCCGCGGTGGTGGTAATGAAAAACTGTTTTTT. Encoded protein: CASSSRGGGNEKLFF. The rearrangement joins TRBV5-1 to TRBJ1-4; D not resolved. The germline V gene has CDR1 SGHRS and CDR2 YFSETQ. The CDR3 length is 15 residues. The ends were cut back, 3 bases at V and 4 bases at J, with 13 bases in the middle. Looking up the rest from reference TRBV5-1 and TRBJ1-4 gives the full variable domain: KAGVTQTPRYLIKTRGQQVTLSCSPISGHRSVSWYQQTPGQGLQFLFEYFSETQRNKGNFPGRFSGRQFSNSRSEMNVSTLELGDSALYLCASSSRGGGNEKLFFGSGTQLSVL.

The genes are TRBV5-1 and TRBJ2-3, with 8 positions matching TRBD1. Per germline, CDR1 SGHRS and CDR2 YFSETQ. V shed 1 base and J 0 bases; nucleotides not matched to a gene: 4. The CDR3 totals 16 residues. For the CDR3, the DNA is TGCGCCAGCAGCTTGATTACAGGGGGAAGCACAGATACGCAGTATTTT. Translating gives CASSLITGGSTDTQYF.